This TCR beta chain originates from a study of CD8+ T cells in alopecia areata. As for treatment: oral pan-JAK inhibitor, 5-10 mg twice daily. Trimming left V 0 bases short and J 6 bases short, with 9 bases between. CDR3 length: 14 amino acids. The germline V gene encodes CDR1 SGHRS and CDR2 YFSETQ. The sequencing template was cDNA reverse transcribed from extracted RNA. Libraries were prepared by immunoSEQ multiplex PCR; TCRdb keeps only in-frame clonotypes and omits some of them. The data show about 200,000 clones, about 62% seen once. This clonotype was obtained from a human donor with alopecia areata. This chain uses TRBV5-1 with TRBJ2-2; D is unclear. Sample: CD4+ T cells sorted from blood, taken at week 24, from a patient treated with tofacitinib. The CDR3 region is CASSLASDPGELFF. CDR3 sequence (DNA): TGCGCCAGCAGCTTGGCGTCCGACCCCGGGGAGCTGTTTTTT.